One sample yielded the 3 T cell receptor beta chains listed below, sequenced in a study of T cell responses to AZD1222 COVID-19 vaccine. Sequencing used immunoSEQ multiplex PCR; TCRdb keeps in-frame clones, though not all of them. Seen here are 95,000 to 150,000 clones, around 92% observed once, and the top ten hold approximately 4.8%. The material sequenced was peripheral blood, taken on day 0 of AZD1222 vaccination. The receptors were gathered from an adult in good health.

CDR3 region: CASSQGSQNRVFF. The CDR3 nucleotides read TGTGCCAGCAGCCAAGGTTCTCAAAACAGGGTGTTTTTT. V gene TRBV4-2 combines with J gene TRBJ1-4, with D maybe TRBD1 (6 bases). This CDR3 spans 13 amino acids. CDR1 is LGHNA, CDR2 YNFKEQ, per germline. Trimming left V 1 base short and J 15 bases short, with 15 bases between.

The J gene is TRBJ1-2, the V gene TRBV10-1; D is ambiguous. Germline assignment: CDR1 WNHNN and CDR2 SYGVQD (reference sequence). This CDR3 has 15 residues. Trimming stripped 2 bases from V and 4 bases from J, with 14 bases between. CDR3 region: CASSEGVRAFYGYTF. In DNA, the CDR3 is TGCGCCAGCAGTGAGGGGGTGAGGGCTTTCTATGGCTACACCTTC.

V gene TRBV18 combines with J gene TRBJ2-5; D possibly uses TRBD1 or TRBD2 (5 bases each). Trimming left V 6 bases short and J 3 bases short, with 11 bases between. Germline CDR1 KGHSH, CDR2 LQKENI. The CDR3 length is 13 residues. In nucleotides, the CDR3 is TGTGCCAGCTCGGGGGTCAGAGAAGAGACCCAGTACTTC. It is translated as CASSGVREETQYF.